A selection of T cell receptor beta chains follows, all from one sample in a study of blood T cell repertoires in COVID-19. The table came from immunoSEQ multiplex PCR; TCRdb's copy has only in-frame clones and leaves some out. The sample has roughly 95,000 clones, 82% seen once. The sample comprised peripheral blood. These receptors were taken from an elderly man with acute or convalescent COVID-19. The CDR3 runs from the conserved cysteine through the conserved F or W.

V	CDR3
TRBV6-2/TRBV6-3	CASSYPRGASSYNEQFF
TRBV6-5	CASSYSSTGYTEAFF
TRBV27	CASSLSRPQGTEAFF
TRBV7-7	CASSPRQGSYNEQFF
TRBV5-4	CASSPDRGNYEQYF
TRBV27	CASSLAGTGGIGGYTF
TRBV5-1	CASSPGLADSPLHF
TRBV7-9	CASSLGTGGYTEAFF
TRBV27	CASSFRGLTGYGYTF
TRBV10-2	CASSVTANTGELFF
TRBV7-9	CASSWGSGGETQYF
TRBV9	CASSVSTGVLNTEAFF
TRBV19	CASSIGLGPNTEAFF
TRBV19	CASRPDTDYSNQPQHF
TRBV15	CATSRDQGAGANVLTF
TRBV18	CASSPLGQMNQPQHF
TRBV19	CASSITRGGENEQYF
TRBV20-1	CSAGENRQNTEAFF
TRBV5-8	CASSPFYEQYF
TRBV19	CATRGQLSSTDTQYF
TRBV28	CASNPTTGEYQPQHF
TRBV7-2	CASSPLGVTYNEQFF
TRBV30	CAWSVGRNEKLFF
TRBV7-9	CASSPGILDTDTQYF
TRBV15	CATSRHRQGKGSPLHF
TRBV28	CASKPGNQPQHF
TRBV5-1	CASSPDSISYEQYF
TRBV2	CASGRSELNTGELFF
TRBV19	CASSGQGGRRADTQYF
TRBV28	CASKVTGYYGYTF
TRBV7-6	CASSLPCGHTGPCEQYF
TRBV7-8	CASSLDQASYNEQFF
TRBV7-2	CASRSGQMNTEAFF
TRBV6-1	CASTDRGRSNQPQHF
TRBV4-1	CASSQPGVQETQYF
TRBV24-1	CATSDGLAVYNEQFF
TRBV30	CAYLDRVTEAFF
TRBV7-2	CASSGRTGDTGELFF
TRBV19	CASRTQGTANYGYTF
TRBV18	CASSPRRVPNTGELFF
TRBV4-1	CASSQDRGQGNSPLHF
TRBV5-1	CASSLGTTGSGGYTF
TRBV28	CASSSLAGGPGEQFF
TRBV18	CASSLYQTTGLSTDTQYF